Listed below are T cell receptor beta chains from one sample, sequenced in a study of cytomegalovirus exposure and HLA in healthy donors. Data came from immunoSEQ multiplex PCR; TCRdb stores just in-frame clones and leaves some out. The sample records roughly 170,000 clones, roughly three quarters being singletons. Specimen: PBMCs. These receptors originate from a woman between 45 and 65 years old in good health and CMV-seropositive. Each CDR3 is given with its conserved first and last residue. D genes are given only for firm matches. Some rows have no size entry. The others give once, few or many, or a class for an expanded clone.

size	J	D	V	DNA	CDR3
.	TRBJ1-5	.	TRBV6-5	TGTGCCAGCAGTTACCGTCCAGGTTCCAATCAGCCCCAGCATTTT	CASSYRPGSNQPQHF
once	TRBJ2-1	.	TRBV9	TGTGCCAGCAGCGCAACACAGGGCTATGAGCAGTTCTTC	CASSATQGYEQFF
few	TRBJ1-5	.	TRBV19	TGTGCCAGTAGTACGTACGGGGTATATCAGCCCCAGCATTTT	CASSTYGVYQPQHF
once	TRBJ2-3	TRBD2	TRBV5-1	TGCGCCAGCAGCAGCGGGACTAGCGGGGGCACAGATACGCAGTATTTT	CASSSGTSGGTDTQYF
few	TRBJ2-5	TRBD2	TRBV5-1	TGCGCCAGCCGGGCAGCGGGGGGCCAAAAAGAGACCCAGTACTTC	CASRAAGGQKETQYF
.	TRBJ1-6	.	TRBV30	TGTGCCCTGTCGGGGGGACTAGGGTATAATTCACCCCTCCACTTT	CALSGGLGYNSPLHF
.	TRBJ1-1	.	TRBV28	TGTGCCAGTCCTTCCTCCACAGGGTACACTGAAGCTTTCTTT	CASPSSTGYTEAFF
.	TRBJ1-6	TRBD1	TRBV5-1	TGCGCCAGCAGCGGAGTGGTTGCAGGGGGTAATTCACCCCTCCACTTT	CASSGVVAGGNSPLHF
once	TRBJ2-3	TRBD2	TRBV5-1	TGCGCCAGCAGCCTTGGGGGGGGGTCAGATACGCAGTATTTT	CASSLGGGSDTQYF
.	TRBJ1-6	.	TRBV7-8	TGTGCCAGCAGCTTAGTGGGGGGGCCTTATTCACCCCTCCACTTT	CASSLVGGPYSPLHF
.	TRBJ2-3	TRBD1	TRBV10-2	TGCGCCAGCAGTGCCATGATCGGACAGGGGGGCACAGATACGCAGTATTTT	CASSAMIGQGGTDTQYF
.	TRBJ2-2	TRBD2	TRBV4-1	TGCGCCAGCAGCCCTTTAGCGGGGGGCATCATCACCGGGGAGCTGTTTTTT	CASSPLAGGIITGELFF
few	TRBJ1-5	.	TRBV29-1	TGCAGCGTTTGGGAGGGCTCTAATCAGCCCCAGCATTTT	CSVWEGSNQPQHF
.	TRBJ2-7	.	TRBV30	TGTGCCTGGAAACGCGGCTCCTACGAGCAGTACTTC	CAWKRGSYEQYF
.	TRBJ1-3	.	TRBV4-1	TGCGCCAGCAGTCTGAGCAGGGACACCTCTGGAAACACCATATATTTT	CASSLSRDTSGNTIYF
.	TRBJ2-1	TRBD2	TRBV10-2	TGCGCCATCGGTACTAGCGTCTACAATGAGCAGTTCTTC	CAIGTSVYNEQFF
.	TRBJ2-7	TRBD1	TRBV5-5	TGTGCCAGCAGCACCGCCGGGACAGGGGGAGGCGGGCAGTACTTC	CASSTAGTGGGGQYF
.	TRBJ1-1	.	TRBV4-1	TGCGCCAGCAGCGGAGACCTTCAGGGGTCTGCTAAGGCTTTCTTT	CASSGDLQGSAKAFF
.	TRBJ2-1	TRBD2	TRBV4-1	TGCGCCAGCAGCCGAACTACGGGAGGGGATAGCTCCTACAATGAGCAGTTCTTC	CASSRTTGGDSSYNEQFF
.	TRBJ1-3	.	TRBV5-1	TGCGCCAGCAGCTTGGCTGGCAGGTCCGGAAACACCATATATTTT	CASSLAGRSGNTIYF
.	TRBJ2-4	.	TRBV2	TGTGCCAGCAGTGATCAGGGAACCAAAAACATTCAGTACTTC	CASSDQGTKNIQYF
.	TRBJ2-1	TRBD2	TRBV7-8	TGTGCCAGCAGCTTACGGACTAGCGGGGCCAAGGGTGAGCAGTTCTTC	CASSLRTSGAKGEQFF
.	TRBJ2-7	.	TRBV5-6	TGTGCCAGCAGCCCGGGGGTAGGGGGGGGCGACGAGCAGTACTTC	CASSPGVGGGDEQYF
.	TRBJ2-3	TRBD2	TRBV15	TGTGCCACCAGCAGAGAACTAGCGGGGGGCATCGCAGATACGCAGTATTTT	CATSRELAGGIADTQYF
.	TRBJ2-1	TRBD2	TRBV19	TGTGCCAGTAGGACTAGCGGGGACAATGAGCAGTTCTTC	CASRTSGDNEQFF
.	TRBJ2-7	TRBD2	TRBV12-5	TGTGCTAGTGGTTCAGACGGGGGGACCCCCTACGAGCAGTACTTC	CASGSDGGTPYEQYF
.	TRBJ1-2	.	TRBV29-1	TGCAGCGTTAGGGAGGGAAGCCTGAACTATGGCTACACCTTC	CSVREGSLNYGYTF
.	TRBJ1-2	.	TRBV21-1	TGTGCCAGCAGCAAAAAGGTTACAGGGGGGAATATCTATGGCTACACCTTC	CASSKKVTGGNIYGYTF
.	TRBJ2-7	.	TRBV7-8	TGTGCCAGCAGCTTAGCCCACAGGGACTACGAGCAGTACTTC	CASSLAHRDYEQYF
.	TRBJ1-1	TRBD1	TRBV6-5	TGTGCCAGCAACGGACAGGGCGTGAACACTGAAGCTTTCTTT	CASNGQGVNTEAFF
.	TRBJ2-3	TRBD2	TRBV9	TGTGCCAGCAGCACCCCGACTAGCGGGGCCAAGGATACGCAGTATTTT	CASSTPTSGAKDTQYF
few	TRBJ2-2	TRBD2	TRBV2	TGTGCCAGCAATCTCCTAGCGGGGGCCACCGGGGAGCTGTTTTTT	CASNLLAGATGELFF
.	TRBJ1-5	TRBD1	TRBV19	TGTGCCAGTAGTATAGATCTGAGGACAGGGATTCAGCCCCAGCATTTT	CASSIDLRTGIQPQHF
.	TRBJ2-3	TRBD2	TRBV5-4	TGTGCCAGCAGCTTGCTTGGGGTAGCGGGGGGCTCAAATACGCAGTATTTT	CASSLLGVAGGSNTQYF
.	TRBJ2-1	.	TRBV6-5	TGTGCCAGCAGTTACGGCTGGGCCTTTAAAAATGAGCAGTTCTTC	CASSYGWAFKNEQFF
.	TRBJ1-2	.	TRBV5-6	TGTGCCAGCAGCTTAAGCAGCGCGGGCCCTTATGGCTACACCTTC	CASSLSSAGPYGYTF
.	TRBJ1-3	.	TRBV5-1	TGCGCCAGCACCGGGGGTTTTGGAAACACCATATATTTT	CASTGGFGNTIYF
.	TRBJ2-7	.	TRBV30	TGTGCCTGGAGTCCCACCCGGGATCCACTCTACGAGCAGTACTTC	CAWSPTRDPLYEQYF
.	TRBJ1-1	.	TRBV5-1	TGCGCCAGCAGCTTGGCCCGCAGGAGGGACACTGAAGCTTTCTTT	CASSLARRRDTEAFF
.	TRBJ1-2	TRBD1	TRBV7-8	TGTGCCAGCAGCTTGTCATGGACAGGGAACTATGGCTACACCTTC	CASSLSWTGNYGYTF
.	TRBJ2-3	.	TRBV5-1	TGCGCCAGCAGCTTGGAGCGGAACACAGATACGCAGTATTTT	CASSLERNTDTQYF
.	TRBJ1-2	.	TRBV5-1	TGCGCCAGCAGCTCCGGGGGGCCCACAGCAACCGGCTACACCTTC	CASSSGGPTATGYTF
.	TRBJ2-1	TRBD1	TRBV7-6	TGTGCCAGCAGCTTGGGAGCCGGGACAGGGGGCAGTGAGCAGTTCTTC	CASSLGAGTGGSEQFF
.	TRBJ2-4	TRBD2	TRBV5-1	TGCGCCAGCAGCACGGGACTAGCGGGGGGGATTCAGTACTTC	CASSTGLAGGIQYF
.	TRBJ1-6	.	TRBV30	TGTGCCTGGAGTGTAGCAGGGGCCAGTTCACCCCTCCACTTT	CAWSVAGASSPLHF
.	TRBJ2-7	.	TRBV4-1	TGCGCCAGCAGCCGGACACTGAGCTCCTACGAGCAGTACTTC	CASSRTLSSYEQYF
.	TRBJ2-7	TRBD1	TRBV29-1	TGCAGCGTTCTTTCTATGAGACAGGGCTACGAGCAGTACTTC	CSVLSMRQGYEQYF
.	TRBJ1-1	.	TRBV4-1	TGCGCCAGCAGCCATATGCAGGGTAGTAGGACTGAAGCTTTCTTT	CASSHMQGSRTEAFF
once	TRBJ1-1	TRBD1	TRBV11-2	TGTGCCAGCAGCTTAATAACAGGGGGGACTGAAGCTTTCTTT	CASSLITGGTEAFF
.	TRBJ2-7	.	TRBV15	TGTGCCACCAGCAGAGATCTATCAACCTCCCAAAACTACGAGCAGTACTTC	CATSRDLSTSQNYEQYF
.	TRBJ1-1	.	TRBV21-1	TGTGCCAGCAGCAAAGAAAGGAGTGGACAGGCCCCAGCTTTCTTT	CASSKERSGQAPAFF
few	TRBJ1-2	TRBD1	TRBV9	TGTGCCAGCAGCACCCGGACAGGGGGCTACACCTTC	CASSTRTGGYTF
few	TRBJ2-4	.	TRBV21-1	TGTGCCAGCAGCAAGGACAGGGAGGGGTCGGTGATTAAAAACATTCAGTACTTC	CASSKDREGSVIKNIQYF
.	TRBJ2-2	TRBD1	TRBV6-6	TGTGCCAGTCGAGAGGGACAGGGGAACACCGGGGAGCTGTTTTTT	CASREGQGNTGELFF